One and the same sample provided the 18 T cell receptor beta chains below, sequenced in a study of T cells after posttransplantation cyclophosphamide. Clones were sequenced by immunoSEQ multiplex PCR, and TCRdb holds only the in-frame ones, with some missing. The sample shows around 20,000 clones, over 95% of them seen only once. Cells defined as naive were viable CD3+CD4+ or CD3+CD8+ and CCR7+CD45RA+CD45RO-CD95-CD27+CD28+. The specimen was naive CD4+ T cells sorted from PBMCs. The receptors derive from a middle-aged man in good health, CMV-negative, and a related stem cell transplant donor.

The rearrangement joins TRBV20-1 to TRBJ2-1; tentative D call: TRBD2 (5 bases). Trimming cost V 6 bases and J 7 bases, with 10 bases left between them. The CDR3 contains 11 residues. Germline V CDR1 and CDR2: DFQATT, SNEGSKA (reference sequence). CDR3 DNA: TGCAGTGCCCTAGCCCGAAATGAGCAGTTCTTC. This codes for CSALARNEQFF.

The chain has TRBV10-3 and TRBJ2-5; TRBD1 agrees at 8 bases. This CDR3 has 13 amino acids. The V segment lost 10 bases and the J segment 2 bases; nucleotides outside the gene matches: 6. CDR1 and CDR2 from the germline V gene are ENHRY and SYGVKD. In DNA, the CDR3 is TGTGCCACAAGAGGGACAGGACAAGAGACCCAGTACTTC. Encoded protein: CATRGTGQETQYF.

The chain carries TRBV6-5 and TRBJ2-3; 8 bases match TRBD1. The CDR3 runs to 14 residues. Trimming cost V 6 bases and J 4 bases; bases outside gene matches: 6. Germline CDR1 is MNHEY and CDR2 is SVGAGI. Written as DNA, the CDR3 is TGTGCCAGCAGCCCCCAGGGGGCCGCAGATACGCAGTATTTT. It encodes CASSPQGAADTQYF.

This chain joins TRBV28 and TRBJ1-5, with no clear D. CDR1 and CDR2 (germline): MDHEN, SYDVKM. The CDR3 consists of 14 residues. The V and J ends lost 6 bases and 2 bases respectively, with 11 bases between them. CDR3 protein: CASRTPGGNQPQHF. CDR3 nucleotides: TGTGCCAGCAGGACTCCGGGAGGCAATCAGCCCCAGCATTTT.

The sample holds one count of this clone. This chain joins TRBV11-2 and TRBJ2-5; 10 nucleotides agree with TRBD2. V shed 5 bases and J 5 bases; nucleotides not matched to a gene: 8. Germline loops: CDR1 SGHAT, CDR2 FQNNGV. CDR3 length: 15 residues. The CDR3 reads CASSRPGTSVETQYF. CDR3 in DNA: TGTGCCAGCAGCCGTCCCGGGACTAGCGTCGAGACCCAGTACTTC. Full variable domain (outside the CDR3, taken from reference TRBV11-2 and TRBJ2-5): EAGVAQSPRYKIIEKRQSVAFWCNPISGHATLYWYQQILGQGPKLLIQFQNNGVVDDSQLPKDRFSAERLKGVDSTLKIQPAKLEDSAVYLCASSRPGTSVETQYFGPGTRLLVL.

This chain links TRBV29-1 with TRBJ2-7, with 13 bases matching TRBD2. CDR1 is SQVTM, CDR2 ANQGSEA, per germline. CDR3 size: 16 residues. V lost 6 bases, J lost 2 bases, and 10 bases stayed unmatched. CDR3 in DNA: TGCAGCGTCCAAGGCCAACTAGCGGGAGGGACCTACGAGCAGTACTTC. It specifies CSVQGQLAGGTYEQYF.

V usage is TRBV19 and J usage is TRBJ2-5, with D unclear. V was clipped by 6 bases and J by 8 bases, with 10 bases between them. The germline gives CDR1 LNHDA, CDR2 SQIVND (reference sequence). CDR3 size: 11 residues. For the CDR3, the DNA is TGTGCCAGTAGCACTTCGACAACCCAGTACTTC. It specifies CASSTSTTQYF. Filled out from reference TRBV19 and TRBJ2-5, the complete variable domain reads DGGITQSPKYLFRKEGQNVTLSCEQNLNHDAMYWYRQDPGQGLRLIYYSQIVNDFQKGDIAEGYSVSREKKESFPLTVTSAQKNPTAFYLCASSTSTTQYFGPGTRLLVL.

This chain uses TRBV9 with TRBJ2-2; D is possibly TRBD1 (5 bases). Germline CDR1 SGDLS, CDR2 YYNGEE. Trimming pared 4 bases from V and 2 bases from J, leaving 12 bases between. The CDR3 consists of 15 residues. The CDR3 region has the DNA TGTGCCAGCAGCCCAGGGATAGCAAACACCGGGGAGCTGTTTTTT. This gives the protein CASSPGIANTGELFF.

This chain uses TRBV6-1 with TRBJ1-6, with D perhaps TRBD1 (5 bases). The CDR3 totals 13 residues. Germline assignment: CDR1 MNHNS and CDR2 SASEGT. Trimming took off 7 bases at V and 7 bases at J, with 11 bases between the two ends. CDR3 protein: CASMRDFNSPLHF. The CDR3, as DNA: TGTGCCAGCATGCGGGACTTCAATTCACCCCTCCACTTT.

V is TRBV5-1 and J is TRBJ2-1; no clear D. The CDR3 loop spans 16 amino acids. Trimming shortened V by 0 bases and J by 0 bases, and 10 bases separated the two germline ends. CDR1 and CDR2 (germline): SGHRS, YFSETQ. Written as DNA, the CDR3 is TGCGCCAGCAGCTTGGATCCGCCGAGCTCCTACAATGAGCAGTTCTTC. Residues: CASSLDPPSSYNEQFF.

The genes are TRBV19 and TRBJ2-5; 15 bases are shared with TRBD2. The end of the DNA is better explained by TRBJ2-7, so the J call may be wrong. This CDR3 is 17 amino acids long. CDR1 and CDR2 from the germline V gene are LNHDA and SQIVND (reference sequence). The CDR3 sequence is CASSVGLAGGLGYEQYF. CDR3 DNA sequence: TGTGCCAGTAGTGTGGGACTAGCGGGAGGTCTTGGCTACGAGCAGTACTTC.

The V gene is TRBV7-2, the J gene TRBJ2-7, with 10 positions matching TRBD1. V was clipped by 5 bases and J by 4 bases; unmatched bases: 8. CDR1 and CDR2 from the germline V gene are SGHTA and FQGNSA. The CDR3 loop spans 15 amino acids. CDR3 DNA sequence: TGTGCCAGCAGCCCTAGACAGGGGGCAACGTACGAGCAGTACTTC. This codes for CASSPRQGATYEQYF.

The chain recombines TRBV7-6 with TRBJ1-4; the match to TRBD1 covers 9 bases. The CDR3 length is 18 residues. The V and J ends lost 5 bases and 0 bases, in that order; junction bases with no gene match: 10. Germline values: CDR1 SGHVS, CDR2 FNYEAQ. The CDR3: CASSPPYRGPATNEKLFF. In nucleotides, the CDR3 is TGTGCCAGCAGCCCACCCTACAGGGGGCCTGCAACTAATGAAAAACTGTTTTTT.

The chain employs TRBV6-6 and TRBJ2-6; D gene ambiguous. The CDR3 loop spans 15 amino acids. The V and J ends lost 4 bases and 2 bases respectively, with 9 bases between them. The germline V gene has CDR1 MNHNY and CDR2 SVGAGI (reference sequence). The CDR3, as DNA: TGTGCCAGCAGTTTCCAGGAAACTGGGGCCAACGTCCTGACTTTC. Its protein is CASSFQETGANVLTF.

The chain recombines TRBV25-1 with TRBJ2-2; D not resolved. The V and J ends lost 3 bases and 1 base respectively, with 6 bases between them. CDR1 is MGHDK, CDR2 SYGVNS, per germline. CDR3 length: 14 residues. The CDR3 loop is CASSDYLNTGELFF. The CDR3 DNA reads TGTGCCAGCAGTGACTACCTGAACACCGGGGAGCTGTTTTTT.

The chain is built from TRBV4-2 and TRBJ2-6; 8 bases agree with TRBD2. Trimming removed 4 bases from V and 3 bases from J; junction bases left unmatched: 8. The CDR3 has 17 amino acids. Germline CDR1 and CDR2: LGHNA and YNFKEQ. The CDR3 is CASSPPGTSSGANVLTF. DNA of the CDR3: TGTGCCAGCAGCCCCCCTGGGACTAGTAGTGGGGCCAACGTCCTGACTTTC.

The chain is built from TRBV5-1 and TRBJ1-2, with TRBD1 identical over 9 bases. The V gene's germline CDR1 is SGHRS and CDR2 YFSETQ. Unmatched junction bases numbered 5, after V lost 0 bases and J lost 2 bases. The CDR3 covers 16 residues. This chain's CDR3 is CASSLEFGQGNYGYTF. In DNA form, the CDR3 reads TGCGCCAGCAGCTTGGAATTCGGACAGGGGAACTATGGCTACACCTTC.

The chain is built from TRBV28 and TRBJ1-4, with 11 bases aligning to TRBD1. The junction had 11 bases not matched to a gene; V was cut back by 4 bases and J by 4 bases. The CDR3 runs 18 residues. The germline V gene has CDR1 MDHEN and CDR2 SYDVKM. CDR3 nucleotides: TGTGCCAGCAGTTCTCCACCGGGACAGGGGGATCTTAATGAAAAACTGTTTTTT. Protein sequence: CASSSPPGQGDLNEKLFF.